The clone carrying this T cell receptor (beta chain) was counted at least ten times. What it binds is unknown. This specimen belongs to a study of spatial heterogeneity in lung cancer. Overall study context: Counts of TCR transcripts in tumor regions tracked strongly with a T cell module score that came from matched bulk RNA-seq.

TCRdb used MiXCR to reprocess the 5' RACE reads, holding one entry per CDR3 protein. The sample records some 100,000 distinct CDR3 sequences, 3.5% to 5% being singletons. As to time point: sample taken at primary tumor resection. No cell sorting; template was whole RNA from tumor, lung tissue or PBMC. Findings and limits, study-wide: Tumor T-cell coverage was an estimated 7% or so for alpha and approximately 12% for beta chains. Tumors with more nonsynonymous mutations had more expanded intratumoral alpha and beta TCRs.

The CDR3 extends over 14 amino acids. CDR1 SGHTA and CDR2 FQGNSA come from the germline V gene. Trimming removed 5 bases at V and 2 bases at J, with 10 bases between. The receptor comes from a male donor with early-stage non-small cell lung cancer. V usage is TRBV7-2 and J usage is TRBJ2-1, with a tentative D call TRBD2 (5 bases). The sequenced sample was lung tumor tissue, obtained at surgery. CDR3: CASSRPGTYNEQFF. The CDR3 DNA follows: TGTGCCAGCAGCCGCCCCGGGACCTACAATGAGCAGTTCTTC.